A single sample gave rise to the 19 T cell receptor beta chains below, sequenced in a study of CD8+CD57+ T cells in acquired aplastic anemia. It was patients with CD8+CD57+ cell expansion by flow cytometry who were chosen for sequencing. According to the study, genomic DNA was the template for TCR beta VDJ and CDR3 profiling. TCRdb called the reads again in MiXCR, with one record for every CDR3 protein. The sample has about 120,000 distinct CDR3 sequences, 58% seen once. The specimen was sorted CD4+, CD8+, or CD8+CD57+ T cells (not recorded which) from PBMCs. All receptors come from a human donor with aplastic anemia.

Many counts were recorded for this clonotype. The chain combines TRBV2 with TRBJ2-3; TRBD2 matches at 10 bases. From germline, CDR1 is SNHLY and CDR2 FYNNEI. The CDR3 has 19 amino acids. After removal of 2 bases from V and 0 bases from J, the junction contained 11 bases not matched to a gene. The CDR3, as DNA: TGTGCCAGCAGTGAACTGAGGGCTAGCGGGGGATCTAGCACAGATACGCAGTATTTT. The encoded protein is CASSELRASGGSSTDTQYF.

This clonotype was found many times. The rearrangement links TRBV4-2 to TRBJ1-6; D unresolved. Germline V gene lookup returns CDR1 LGHNA and CDR2 YNFKEQ. Trimming cost V 0 bases and J 9 bases, with 15 bases left between them. The CDR3 has 16 residues. CDR3 in DNA: TGTGCCAGCAGCCAAGATAGGGCGGTTGAGGTTTCACCCCTCCACTTT. Translating it yields CASSQDRAVEVSPLHF.

The table lists this clonotype with many counts. This chain links TRBV7-9 with TRBJ2-7, with unresolved D. CDR1 is SEHNR, CDR2 FQNEAQ, per germline (reference sequence). This CDR3 region has 13 residues. The V and J ends lost 2 bases and 6 bases respectively, with 11 bases between them. For the CDR3, the DNA is TGTGCCAGCAGCTTACTATCCGACTCCGAGCAGTACTTC. As protein: CASSLLSDSEQYF.

The chain combines TRBV20-1 with TRBJ1-5, with 7 bases identical to TRBD1. The CDR3 length is 14 residues. From germline, CDR1 is DFQATT and CDR2 SNEGSKA (reference sequence). Trimming cost V 6 bases and J 4 bases; bases outside gene matches: 9. CDR3 in amino acids: CSARAGQLNQPQHF. CDR3 in DNA: TGCAGTGCCCGGGCGGGACAGCTTAATCAGCCCCAGCATTTT.

V is TRBV20-1 and J is TRBJ2-5, with D unclear. This CDR3 is 16 amino acids long. The germline gives CDR1 DFQATT, CDR2 SNEGSKA (reference sequence). V lost 0 bases and J 5 bases, leaving 19 bases between the germline ends. The CDR3 sequence: CSARDSGGTVRETQYF. The DNA for the CDR3 is TGCAGTGCTAGAGATTCCGGCGGCACCGTGCGGGAGACCCAGTACTTC.

The table lists this clonotype with many counts. This sequence joins TRBV4-1 and TRBJ1-2; TRBD1 might be the D (6 bases). The germline V gene has CDR1 MGHRA and CDR2 YSYEKL. This CDR3 contains 15 residues. The germline V and J ends were trimmed by 2 bases and 8 bases, with 18 bases remaining between them. CDR3 bases: TGCGCCAGCAGCCAAAGCCAGGTGGGGGGCGACGGCTACACCTTC. The encoded protein is CASSQSQVGGDGYTF.

A word on this clonotype: A much larger clonotype is one base distant, so this may be a read error. CDR3 bases: TGTGCCAGCGGCCCCGACAGGAGCTCCTACAATGAGCAGTTCTTC. Translating it yields CASGPDRSSYNEQFF. J is TRBJ2-1 and V is TRBV14; D perhaps matches TRBD1 (6 bases). V was trimmed by 8 bases and J by 0 bases, leaving 14 bases between them. The CDR3 covers 15 residues. Germline CDR1 SGHDN, CDR2 FVKESK.

The chain employs TRBV10-2 and TRBJ2-7; TRBD2 might be the D (5 bases). The germline V gene has CDR1 WSHSY and CDR2 SAAADI. V gave up 8 bases and J gave up 5 bases, with 10 bases separating them. This CDR3 has 11 residues. CDR3 sequence (DNA): TGCGCCAGCGAGGGTTTCGACGAGCAGTACTTC. Its translation: CASEGFDEQYF.

CDR3 protein: CATSEGNQPQHF. In DNA form, the CDR3 reads TGTGCCACCAGTGAGGGCAATCAGCCCCAGCATTTT. The V call is TRBV24-1, the J call TRBJ1-5; D is unresolved. V lost 4 bases, J lost 2 bases, and 2 bases lay in between. Germline CDR1 is KGHDR and CDR2 is SFDVKD. The CDR3 totals 12 residues.

Regarding this clonotype: A junction end diverges from the germline sequence, so it may reflect a read error. The gene calls are TRBV7-8 and TRBJ2-5; 7 bases agree with TRBD2. Looked up from germline, CDR1 is SGHVS and CDR2 is FQNEAQ. The CDR3 runs 15 residues. CDR3 sequence (DNA): TGTGCCAGCAGCTTAGCCCTGACTAGCAGAGAGACCCAGTGCTTC. Protein product: CASSLALTSRETQCF.

This clonotype appeared many times. The chain combines TRBV7-9 with TRBJ2-3, with 8 bases fitting TRBD1. J lost 2 bases, V lost 1 base, and 11 bases had no gene match. Germline V gene data show CDR1 as SEHNR and CDR2 as FQNEAQ (reference sequence). The CDR3 runs 18 residues. CDR3 sequence reads: CASSLEGEQGDLTDTQYF. The CDR3 DNA reads TGTGCCAGCAGCTTAGAGGGGGAACAGGGGGACCTCACAGATACGCAGTATTTT.

This clonotype was found a few times. V usage is TRBV27 and J usage is TRBJ2-7, with D perhaps matching TRBD2 (6 bases). Deletions cut 2 bases from V and 5 bases from J, with 16 bases between. Germline V gene data show CDR1 as MNHEY and CDR2 as SMNVEV (reference sequence). The CDR3 has 15 residues. CDR3 in DNA: TGTGCCAGCAGTTTAGGGAGCGGGCCACTAAACGAGCAGTACTTC. Translation gives CASSLGSGPLNEQYF.

This clonotype was picked up many times. The V call is TRBV12-3 or TRBV12-4, the J call TRBJ2-1; TRBD2 agrees at 8 bases. The CDR3 extends over 19 amino acids. V was pared by 7 bases and J by 0 bases, with 17 bases of the junction left unmatched. The CDR3 coding sequence is TGTGCCAGCACCCCTCTACCCACGGGGGGGCCATACTCCTACAATGAGCAGTTCTTC. Translation: CASTPLPTGGPYSYNEQFF.

The table lists this clonotype with a few counts. The V call is TRBV7-9, the J call TRBJ1-2; D ambiguous. Germline assignment: CDR1 SEHNR and CDR2 FQNEAQ (reference sequence). The V end was cut by 5 bases, the J end by 4 bases, with 11 bases between. The CDR3 has 13 residues. DNA of the CDR3: TGTGCCAGCAGCCTAGGCCTCTTCTATGGCTACACCTTC. As protein: CASSLGLFYGYTF. Supplemented by reference TRBV7-9 and TRBJ1-2, the full variable domain reads DTGVSQNPRHKITKRGQNVTFRCDPISEHNRLYWYRQTLGQGPEFLTYFQNEAQLEKSRLLSDRFSAERPKGSFSTLEIQRTEQGDSAMYLCASSLGLFYGYTFGSGTRLTVV.

Turning to this clonotype: The CDR3 ends on some other residue instead of the conserved phenylalanine or tryptophan, so this is likely a read error. The chain has TRBV20-1 and TRBJ2-7; TRBD1 agrees at 8 bases. Germline-derived CDR1 and CDR2 are DFQATT and SNEGSKA (reference sequence). The CDR3 has 16 amino acids. Losses at the gene ends were 3 bases for V and 7 bases for J; bases not matched to a gene: 17. The CDR3 bases are TGCAGTGCTAGGGGCACACAGGGGGGAAGACCCTGGGAGCAGTACTCC. Translation: CSARGTQGGRPWEQYS.

This clonotype was seen a handful of times. The chain combines TRBV10-3 with TRBJ1-6; D call uncertain. V lost 10 bases, J lost 9 bases, and 13 bases lay in between. The length of the CDR3 is 12 residues. Germline lookup yields CDR1 ENHRY and CDR2 SYGVKD. CDR3 region: CATKEAASPLHF. CDR3 coding DNA: TGTGCCACTAAGGAGGCGGCTTCACCCCTCCACTTT.

The V gene is TRBV7-3, the J gene TRBJ2-5; no clear D gene. The CDR3 totals 12 residues. V was pared by 8 bases and J by 5 bases, with 12 bases between. Per the germline V gene, CDR1 is SGHTA and CDR2 is FQGTGA. CDR3 in amino acids: CASATASETQYF. DNA for the CDR3: TGTGCCAGCGCCACCGCCTCGGAGACCCAGTACTTC.

The V call is TRBV2, the J call TRBJ1-4, with D unresolved. CDR3 length equals 14 residues. The germline gives CDR1 SNHLY, CDR2 FYNNEI. V shed 1 base and J shed 5 bases, with 8 bases lying between them. The CDR3 DNA is TGTGCCAGCAGTGAAGTGACGGTGAATGAAAAACTGTTTTTT. Translation: CASSEVTVNEKLFF.

V and J are TRBV6-1 and TRBJ1-2; D is ambiguous. Trimming removed 2 bases from V and 5 bases from J, with 9 bases in between. Germline loops: CDR1 MNHNS, CDR2 SASEGT. The CDR3 runs to 13 residues. CDR3 protein: CASSEIPEYGYTF. CDR3 nucleotide sequence: TGTGCCAGCAGTGAAATTCCAGAATATGGCTACACCTTC.